Sequencing of this T cell receptor (beta chain) was carried out in a study of CD8 T cells in ankylosing spondylitis. CDR3 size: 12 residues. J lost 8 bases, V lost 4 bases, and 1 base had no gene match. Looked up from germline, CDR1 is SQVTM and CDR2 is ANQGSEA. Comments on this clonotype: Its matching antigen is unknown.

Findings and limits, study-wide: Reports say disease-linked clones showed up significantly more in matched ankylosing spondylitis synovial fluid. Ankylosing spondylitis blood appeared to carry a characteristic TCR beta motif of 7 or 8 highly homologous variants.

Quantitative 5'-RACE was performed with molecular barcodes, and it yielded the TCR beta libraries. TCRdb ran MiXCR on the 5' RACE reads and lists one entry per CDR3 protein. The sample has approximately 540,000 distinct CDR3 sequences, about 12% seen once. The sequenced sample was blood, either unsorted or a sorted T cell fraction (not recorded which). The origin of this receptor is a male donor with ankylosing spondylitis. This chain uses TRBV29-1 with TRBJ2-1, with 11 bases fitting TRBD2. Here the CDR3 DNA reads TGCAGCGTTGCGGGACTAGCGGATGAGCAGTTCTTC. The encoded protein is CSVAGLADEQFF.